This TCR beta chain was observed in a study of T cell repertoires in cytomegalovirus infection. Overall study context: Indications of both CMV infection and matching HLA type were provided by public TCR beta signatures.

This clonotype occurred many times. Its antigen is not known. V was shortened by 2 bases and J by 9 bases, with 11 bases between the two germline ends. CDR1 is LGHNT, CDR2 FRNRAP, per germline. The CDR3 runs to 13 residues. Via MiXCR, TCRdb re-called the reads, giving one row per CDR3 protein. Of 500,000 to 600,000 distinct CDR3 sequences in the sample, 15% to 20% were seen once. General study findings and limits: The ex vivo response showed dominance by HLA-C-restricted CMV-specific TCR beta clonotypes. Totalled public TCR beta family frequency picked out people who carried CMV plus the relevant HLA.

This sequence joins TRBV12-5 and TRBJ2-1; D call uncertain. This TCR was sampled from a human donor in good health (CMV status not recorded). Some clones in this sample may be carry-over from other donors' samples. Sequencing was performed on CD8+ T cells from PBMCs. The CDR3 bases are TGTGCTAGTGGTTTGAACCGTTACCGTGAGCAGTTCTTC. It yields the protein CASGLNRYREQFF.